This record concerns one TCR beta chain sequence. These data come from a study of T cell responses to AZD1222 COVID-19 vaccine. TCRdb keeps only in-frame clones here, not all; method: immunoSEQ multiplex PCR. This table has over 65,000 clones, approximately 80% appearing once. V lost 3 bases and J lost 3, with 6 bases in between. This CDR3 contains 12 residues. Looked up from germline, CDR1 is ENHRY and CDR2 is SYGVKD. The source was peripheral blood, collected on day 0 of AZD1222 vaccination. This chain links TRBV10-3 with TRBJ2-7, with D possibly matching TRBD1 (5 bases). This TCR came from an adult in good health. CDR3 in DNA: TGTGCCATCAGTGAAACAGGCTACGAGCAGTACTTC. This sequence encodes CAISETGYEQYF.